These T cell receptor beta chains were read from a single sample in a study. TCRdb recomputed calls from the 5' RACE reads with MiXCR, one row per CDR3 protein. The sample consists of almost 200 distinct CDR3 sequences, around 35% of them appearing once. The sample taken for sequencing was total memory T cells from blood PBMCs. Receptors were obtained from a male donor with HIV. CDR3s include the opening cysteine and the closing phenylalanine or tryptophan. The D gene is left open where the match is weak. Rows may omit the clone size; those that give it use once, few, many or a size class.

size	D	V	J	CDR3	DNA
.	TRBD1	TRBV25-1	TRBJ2-2	CASSDPRGQGLTGTGELFF	TGTGCCAGCAGTGATCCCCGCGGACAGGGGCTCACGGGCACCGGGGAGCTGTTTTTT
.	.	TRBV6-1	TRBJ1-1	CASVRETEAFF	TGTGCCAGTGTTAGGGAGACTGAAGCTTTCTTT
.	.	TRBV15	TRBJ1-5	CATSRDLGGSGNQPQHF	TGTGCCACCAGCAGAGATCTTGGGGGGAGCGGCAATCAGCCCCAGCATTTT
.	TRBD1	TRBV5-6	TRBJ2-7	CASSLYGGTGENEQYF	TGTGCCAGCAGCTTGTACGGGGGGACAGGGGAAAACGAGCAGTACTTC
.	TRBD1	TRBV5-1	TRBJ1-2	CASSLEFRGQEGYGYTF	TGCGCCAGCAGCTTGGAATTCCGAGGACAGGAAGGGTATGGCTACACCTTC
once	.	TRBV10-3	TRBJ1-2	CAISEQFYGYTF	TGTGCCATCAGTGAACAGTTCTATGGCTACACCTTC
.	TRBD2	TRBV5-1	TRBJ2-5	CASSPRSGGRETQYF	TGCGCCAGCAGCCCCCGATCGGGGGGAAGAGAGACCCAGTACTTC
few	TRBD2	TRBV5-6	TRBJ2-7	CASSLALAGGLEQYF	TGTGCCAGCAGCTTGGCACTAGCGGGGGGGCTTGAGCAGTACTTC
.	TRBD1	TRBV5-4	TRBJ1-1	CASSSQGARTEAFF	TGTGCCAGCAGCTCACAGGGGGCTCGAACTGAAGCTTTCTTT
.	.	TRBV13	TRBJ2-1	CASRRDREGEQFF	TGTGCCAGCAGACGCGACAGGGAGGGTGAGCAGTTCTTC
.	.	TRBV10-3	TRBJ1-2	CAISDQDRGNYGYTF	TGTGCCATCAGTGATCAAGACCGGGGAAACTATGGCTACACCTTC
few	.	TRBV3-1	TRBJ1-2	CASSHQQGYYGYTF	TGTGCCAGCAGCCATCAGCAGGGCTACTATGGCTACACCTTC
.	.	TRBV6-1	TRBJ1-3	CASSEDQGKGNTIYF	TGTGCCAGCAGTGAAGATCAGGGCAAAGGAAACACCATATATTTT
.	TRBD1	TRBV10-1	TRBJ2-2	CASSEDRGPTGELFF	TGCGCCAGCAGTGAAGACAGGGGGCCCACCGGGGAGCTGTTTTTT
few	TRBD2	TRBV20-1	TRBJ2-5	CSARGLDMQETQYF	TGCAGTGCTAGGGGACTAGACATGCAAGAGACCCAGTACTTC
.	.	TRBV10-1	TRBJ2-7	CASRTIAGAVVYEQYF	TGCGCCAGCAGGACTATTGCGGGGGCGGTTGTCTACGAGCAGTACTTC
.	TRBD1	TRBV7-8	TRBJ1-1	CASSLPGGVSGTEAFF	TGTGCCAGCAGCTTACCAGGGGGCGTATCCGGCACTGAAGCTTTCTTT
.	.	TRBV19	TRBJ1-1	CASSMLTQNTEAFF	TGTGCCAGTAGTATGTTAACGCAGAACACTGAAGCTTTCTTT
.	TRBD1	TRBV11-2	TRBJ2-3	CASTGTGGGTVKDTQYF	TGTGCCAGCACCGGGACAGGGGGTGGGACGGTTAAAGATACGCAGTATTTT
hyperexpanded	TRBD1	TRBV30	TRBJ1-3	CAWRTGNSGNTIYF	TGTGCCTGGAGGACAGGGAACTCTGGAAACACCATATATTTT
.	.	TRBV11-3	TRBJ2-1	CASSAGRSSYNEQFF	TGTGCCAGCAGCGCGGGCCGGAGCTCCTACAATGAGCAGTTCTTC
few	.	TRBV6-1	TRBJ1-6	CASSAWDGNSPLHF	TGTGCCAGCAGTGCCTGGGACGGGAATTCACCCCTCCACTTT
.	.	TRBV30	TRBJ2-3	CAWKGGRTDTQYF	TGTGCCTGGAAGGGCGGCCGCACAGATACGCAGTATTTT
.	.	TRBV10-3	TRBJ1-2	CAIRGGGSNYGYTF	TGTGCCATCAGGGGAGGGGGAAGTAACTATGGCTACACCTTC
.	.	TRBV7-2	TRBJ1-2	CASSLGADGTLGYGYTF	TGTGCCAGCAGCTTAGGGGCCGATGGCACGTTGGGCTATGGCTACACCTTC
.	.	TRBV10-3	TRBJ2-7	CAINREVSYEQYF	TGTGCCATCAACAGGGAGGTCTCCTACGAGCAGTACTTC
.	TRBD1	TRBV20-1	TRBJ2-3	CSASPDREVSTQYF	TGCAGTGCCTCCCCGGACAGGGAGGTGAGTACGCAGTATTTT
hyperexpanded	TRBD1	TRBV15	TRBJ1-2	CATSTGDRGLHGYTF	TGTGCCACCAGCACCGGGGACAGGGGGTTGCATGGCTACACCTTC
.	TRBD2	TRBV10-1	TRBJ2-3	CASSETSGASSDTQYF	TGCGCCAGCAGTGAAACTAGCGGGGCGTCATCTGATACGCAGTATTTT
.	.	TRBV5-1	TRBJ1-2	CASSQGTYGYTF	TGCGCCAGCAGCCAAGGAACCTATGGCTACACCTTC
.	.	TRBV12-3/TRBV12-4	TRBJ2-3	CASSSFLSDTQYF	TGTGCCAGCAGTTCCTTCCTAAGCGATACGCAGTATTTT
.	.	TRBV7-6	TRBJ1-2	CASSFERGGRYGYTF	TGTGCCAGCAGCTTCGAACGAGGGGGGCGCTATGGCTACACCTTC
.	.	TRBV7-2	TRBJ1-1	CASSLVGHGNTEAFF	TGTGCCAGCAGCTTAGTGGGACACGGGAACACTGAAGCTTTCTTT
.	.	TRBV11-1	TRBJ2-5	CASSLGDSVETQYF	TGTGCCAGCAGCTTAGGGGATAGCGTGGAGACCCAGTACTTC
hyperexpanded	.	TRBV15	TRBJ2-1	CATSRSPGSYNEQFF	TGTGCCACCAGCCGGTCCCCGGGCTCCTACAATGAGCAGTTCTTC
.	.	TRBV25-1	TRBJ2-7	CASSPQSGVSYEQYF	TGTGCCAGCAGTCCCCAATCGGGAGTATCCTACGAGCAGTACTTC
.	TRBD2	TRBV20-1	TRBJ2-7	CSARDIAGRYEQYF	TGCAGTGCTAGAGATATAGCGGGGCGGTACGAGCAGTACTTC
.	.	TRBV11-2	TRBJ2-7	CASRSGLSYEQYF	TGTGCCAGCAGATCGGGACTCTCCTACGAGCAGTACTTC
.	.	TRBV5-1	TRBJ2-7	CASSLALSYEQYF	TGCGCCAGCAGCTTGGCCTTATCCTACGAGCAGTACTTC
.	.	TRBV7-9	TRBJ2-5	CASSGGTQYF	TGTGCCAGCAGTGGAGGGACCCAGTACTTC
.	.	TRBV6-1	TRBJ1-2	CASSEDGGTNYGYTF	TGTGCCAGCAGTGAAGACGGGGGTACTAACTATGGCTACACCTTC
few	.	TRBV6-1	TRBJ1-6	CASSETYNSPLHF	TGTGCCAGCAGCGAGACGTATAATTCACCCCTCCACTTT